This is a list of T cell receptor beta chains from one sample in a study of blood T cell repertoires in COVID-19. Profiling relied on immunoSEQ multiplex PCR, and the TCRdb table lists in-frame clones only, not all of them. The sample has nearly 250,000 clones, 86% seen once. Sequenced material: peripheral blood. Receptors originate from a woman of 80 years or more with COVID-19, enrolled during active disease. The CDR3 runs from the conserved cysteine through the conserved F or W. The D gene is left open where the match is weak. Not every row has a clone size; where given, it reads once, few, many or a size class.

j_call cdr3_length v_call clone_size d_call cdr3_aa cdr3_nt
TRBJ2-2 17 TRBV5-1 - TRBD2 CASSPGRGDVLGGELFF TGCGCCAGCAGCCCGGGGAGGGGTGATGTCCTGGGCGGGGAGCTGTTTTTT
TRBJ1-5 13 TRBV7-2 - - CASSLQGYQPQHF TGTGCCAGCAGTTTACAGGGTTATCAGCCCCAGCATTTT
TRBJ1-2 11 TRBV2 - - CASGGSYGYTF TGTGCCAGCGGAGGGAGCTATGGCTACACCTTC
TRBJ2-7 15 TRBV5-4 - - CASSLEAAGGDEQYF TGTGCCAGCAGCTTGGAGGCCGCCGGAGGGGACGAGCAGTACTTC
TRBJ2-6 18 TRBV9 - TRBD2 CASSATSGGALGANVLTF TGTGCCAGCAGCGCGACTAGCGGGGGGGCTCTTGGGGCCAACGTCCTGACTTTC
TRBJ2-7 18 TRBV27 few - CASSSGPPITGPAYEQYF TGTGCCAGCAGTTCCGGCCCCCCCATAACAGGTCCTGCCTACGAGCAGTACTTC
TRBJ1-2 19 TRBV7-9 - - CASSLVGRGGQPIRYGYTF TGTGCCAGCAGCTTAGTAGGGCGGGGGGGACAACCCATCCGGTATGGCTACACCTTC
TRBJ1-5 13 TRBV12-3/TRBV12-4 few TRBD1 CASSQDRVRPQHF TGTGCCAGCAGCCAAGACAGGGTCCGGCCCCAGCATTTT
TRBJ1-2 14 TRBV6-2/TRBV6-3 - TRBD1 CASSPGTGASGYTF TGTGCCAGCAGTCCCGGGACAGGCGCTAGCGGCTACACCTTC
TRBJ1-1 13 TRBV7-2 - - CASSFQGIAEAFF TGTGCCAGCAGCTTCCAGGGAATCGCTGAAGCTTTCTTT
TRBJ1-3 14 TRBV3-1/TRBV3-2 - - CASSPKSSGNTIYF TGTGCCAGCAGCCCCAAGAGCTCTGGAAACACCATATATTTT
TRBJ2-3 15 TRBV10-3 - - CAIGERTANTDTQYF TGTGCCATCGGAGAAAGGACAGCCAACACAGATACGCAGTATTTT